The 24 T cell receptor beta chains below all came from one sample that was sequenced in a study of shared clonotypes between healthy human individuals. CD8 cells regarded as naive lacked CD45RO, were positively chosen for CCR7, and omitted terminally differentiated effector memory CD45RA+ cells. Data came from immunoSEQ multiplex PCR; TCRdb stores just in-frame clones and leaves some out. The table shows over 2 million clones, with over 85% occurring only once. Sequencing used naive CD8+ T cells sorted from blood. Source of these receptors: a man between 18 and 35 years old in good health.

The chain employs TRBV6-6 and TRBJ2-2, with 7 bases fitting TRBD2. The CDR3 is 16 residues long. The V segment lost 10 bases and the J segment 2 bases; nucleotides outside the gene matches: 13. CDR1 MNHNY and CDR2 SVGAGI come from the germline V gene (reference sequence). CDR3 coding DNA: TGTGCCACCTTCCTCTCCGGGACTACCAACACCGGGGAGCTGTTTTTT. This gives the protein CATFLSGTTNTGELFF.

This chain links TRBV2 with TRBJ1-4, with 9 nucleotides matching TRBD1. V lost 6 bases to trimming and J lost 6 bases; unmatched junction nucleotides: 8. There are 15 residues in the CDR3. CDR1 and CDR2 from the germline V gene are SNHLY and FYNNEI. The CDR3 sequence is CASSDTGGEYEKLFF. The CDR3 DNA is TGTGCCAGCAGCGATACAGGGGGCGAATATGAAAAACTGTTTTTT.

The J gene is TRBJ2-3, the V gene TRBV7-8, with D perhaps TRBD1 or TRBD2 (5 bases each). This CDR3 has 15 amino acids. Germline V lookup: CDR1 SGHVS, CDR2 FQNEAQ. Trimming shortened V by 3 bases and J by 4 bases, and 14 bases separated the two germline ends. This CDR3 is CASSLGTVSSDTQYF. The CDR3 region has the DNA TGTGCCAGCAGCTTGGGGACCGTTTCATCAGATACGCAGTATTTT.

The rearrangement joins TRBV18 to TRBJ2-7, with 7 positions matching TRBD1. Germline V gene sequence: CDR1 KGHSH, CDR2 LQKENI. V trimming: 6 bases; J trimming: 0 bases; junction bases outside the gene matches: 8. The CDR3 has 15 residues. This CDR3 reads CASSLGQASSYEQYF. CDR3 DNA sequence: TGTGCCAGCTCTCTCGGACAGGCGAGCTCCTACGAGCAGTACTTC.

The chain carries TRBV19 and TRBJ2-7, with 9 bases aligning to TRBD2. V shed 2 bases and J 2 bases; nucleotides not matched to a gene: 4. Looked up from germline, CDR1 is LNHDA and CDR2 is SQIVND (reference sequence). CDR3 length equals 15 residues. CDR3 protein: CASSIIAGETYEQYF. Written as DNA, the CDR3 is TGTGCCAGTAGTATAATAGCGGGAGAAACCTACGAGCAGTACTTC. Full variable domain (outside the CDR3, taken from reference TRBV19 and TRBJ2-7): DGGITQSPKYLFRKEGQNVTLSCEQNLNHDAMYWYRQDPGQGLRLIYYSQIVNDFQKGDIAEGYSVSREKKESFPLTVTSAQKNPTAFYLCASSIIAGETYEQYFGPGTRLTVT.

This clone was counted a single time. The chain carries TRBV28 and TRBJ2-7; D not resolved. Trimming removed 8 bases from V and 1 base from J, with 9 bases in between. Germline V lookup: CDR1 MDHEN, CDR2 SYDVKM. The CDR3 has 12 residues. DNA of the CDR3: TGTGCCAGCCGAGGCACTTCCTACGAGCAGTACTTC. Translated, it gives CASRGTSYEQYF.

This CDR3 reads CASSGRGPSGANVLTF. The CDR3 region has the DNA TGTGCCAGCAGTGGCCGGGGTCCCTCTGGGGCCAACGTCCTGACTTTC. This chain links TRBV25-1 with TRBJ2-6; D may be TRBD2 (5 bases). The CDR3 length is 16 residues. V was cut by 4 bases and J by 0 bases, with 10 bases left in between. In germline, CDR1 is MGHDK, CDR2 SYGVNS.

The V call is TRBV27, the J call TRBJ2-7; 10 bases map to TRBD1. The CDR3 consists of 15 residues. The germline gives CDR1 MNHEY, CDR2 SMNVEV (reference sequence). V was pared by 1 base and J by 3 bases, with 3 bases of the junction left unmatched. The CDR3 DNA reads TGTGCCAGCAGTTTATGGGGACAGGGGAGCTACGAGCAGTACTTC. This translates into CASSLWGQGSYEQYF.

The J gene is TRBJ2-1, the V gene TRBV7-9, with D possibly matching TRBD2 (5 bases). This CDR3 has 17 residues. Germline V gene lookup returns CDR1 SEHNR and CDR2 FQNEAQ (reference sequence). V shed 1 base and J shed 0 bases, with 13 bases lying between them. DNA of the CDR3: TGTGCCAGCAGCTTAGAACAGACGGAGGCCTCCTACAATGAGCAGTTCTTC. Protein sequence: CASSLEQTEASYNEQFF.

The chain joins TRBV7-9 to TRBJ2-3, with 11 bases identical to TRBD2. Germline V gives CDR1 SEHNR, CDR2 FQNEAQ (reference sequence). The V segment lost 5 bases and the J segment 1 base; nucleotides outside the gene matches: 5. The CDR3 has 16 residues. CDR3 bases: TGTGCCAGCAGCGCCCTAGCGGGGGGCGGCACAGATACGCAGTATTTT. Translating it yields CASSALAGGGTDTQYF.

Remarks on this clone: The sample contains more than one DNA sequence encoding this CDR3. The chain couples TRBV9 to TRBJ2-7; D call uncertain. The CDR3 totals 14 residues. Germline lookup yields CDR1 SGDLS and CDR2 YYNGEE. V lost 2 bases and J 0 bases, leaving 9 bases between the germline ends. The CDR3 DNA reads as TGTGCCAGCAGCGTGGAAGGGTTCTCCTACGAGCAGTACTTC. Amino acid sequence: CASSVEGFSYEQYF.

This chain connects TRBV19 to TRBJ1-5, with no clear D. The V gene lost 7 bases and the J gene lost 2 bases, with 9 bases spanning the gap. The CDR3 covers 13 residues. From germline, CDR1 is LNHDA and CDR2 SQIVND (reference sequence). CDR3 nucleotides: TGTGCCAGTACCGGGATAGGCAATCAGCCCCAGCATTTT. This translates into CASTGIGNQPQHF.

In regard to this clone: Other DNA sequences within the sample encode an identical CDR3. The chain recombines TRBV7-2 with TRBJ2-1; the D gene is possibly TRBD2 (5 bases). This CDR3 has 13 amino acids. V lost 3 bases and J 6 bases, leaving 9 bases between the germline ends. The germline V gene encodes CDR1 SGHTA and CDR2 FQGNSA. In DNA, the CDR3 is TGTGCCAGCAGCTTCGGACTCTTCAATGAGCAGTTCTTC. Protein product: CASSFGLFNEQFF.

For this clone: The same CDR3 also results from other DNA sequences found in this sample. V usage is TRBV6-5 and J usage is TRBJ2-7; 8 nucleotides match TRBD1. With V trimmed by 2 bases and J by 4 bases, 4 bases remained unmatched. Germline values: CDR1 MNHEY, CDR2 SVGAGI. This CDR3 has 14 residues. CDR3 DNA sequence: TGTGCCAGCAGTTACGGGACAGGAGTGTACGAGCAGTACTTC. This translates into CASSYGTGVYEQYF.

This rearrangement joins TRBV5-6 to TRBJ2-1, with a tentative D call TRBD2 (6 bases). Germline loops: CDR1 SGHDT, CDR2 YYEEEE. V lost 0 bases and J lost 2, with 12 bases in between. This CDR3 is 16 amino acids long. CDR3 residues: CASSLASAITYNEQFF. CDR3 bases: TGTGCCAGCAGCTTGGCTAGCGCCATAACCTACAATGAGCAGTTCTTC.

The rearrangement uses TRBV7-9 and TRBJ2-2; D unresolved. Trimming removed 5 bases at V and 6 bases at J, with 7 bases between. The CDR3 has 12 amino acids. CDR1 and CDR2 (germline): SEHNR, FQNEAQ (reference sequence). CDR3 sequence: CASSDKAGELFF. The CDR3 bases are TGTGCCAGCAGCGATAAAGCCGGGGAGCTGTTTTTT.

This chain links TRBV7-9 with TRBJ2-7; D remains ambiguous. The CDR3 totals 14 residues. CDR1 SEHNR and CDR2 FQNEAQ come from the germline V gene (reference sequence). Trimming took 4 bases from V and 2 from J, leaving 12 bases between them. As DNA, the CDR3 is TGTGCCAGCAGCTCACGGGTCCAGCCCTACGAGCAGTACTTC. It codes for CASSSRVQPYEQYF. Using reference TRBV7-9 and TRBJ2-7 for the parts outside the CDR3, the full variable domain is DTGVSQNPRHKITKRGQNVTFRCDPISEHNRLYWYRQTLGQGPEFLTYFQNEAQLEKSRLLSDRFSAERPKGSFSTLEIQRTEQGDSAMYLCASSSRVQPYEQYFGPGTRLTVT.

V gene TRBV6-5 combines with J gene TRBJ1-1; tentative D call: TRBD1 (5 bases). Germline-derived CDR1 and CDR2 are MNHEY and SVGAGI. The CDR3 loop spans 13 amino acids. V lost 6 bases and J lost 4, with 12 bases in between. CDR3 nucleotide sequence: TGTGCCAGCAGCGGGGACGGGTTCACTGAAGCTTTCTTT. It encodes CASSGDGFTEAFF.

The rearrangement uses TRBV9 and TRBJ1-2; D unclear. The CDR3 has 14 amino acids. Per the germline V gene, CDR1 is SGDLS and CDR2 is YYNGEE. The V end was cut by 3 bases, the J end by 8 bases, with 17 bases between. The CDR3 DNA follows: TGTGCCAGCAGCGGTCCAGGATCTTTTACCGGCTACACCTTC. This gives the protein CASSGPGSFTGYTF. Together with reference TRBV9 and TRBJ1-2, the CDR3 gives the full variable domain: DSGVTQTPKHLITATGQRVTLRCSPRSGDLSVYWYQQSLDQGLQFLIQYYNGEERAKGNILERFSAQQFPDLHSELNLSSLELGDSALYFCASSGPGSFTGYTFGSGTRLTVV.

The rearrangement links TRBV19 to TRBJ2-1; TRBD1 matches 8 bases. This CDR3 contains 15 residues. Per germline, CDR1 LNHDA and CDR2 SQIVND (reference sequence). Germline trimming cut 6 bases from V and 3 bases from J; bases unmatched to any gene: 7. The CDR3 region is CASSAGTGVYNEQFF. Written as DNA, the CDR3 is TGTGCCAGTAGCGCCGGGACAGGAGTCTACAATGAGCAGTTCTTC.

The CDR3 DNA reads TGCGCCAGCAGCCAAGTCGAGACTCAGACAGATACGCAGTATTTT. Protein sequence: CASSQVETQTDTQYF. The chain couples TRBV4-1 to TRBJ2-3; D is ambiguous. Trimming pared 1 base from V and 3 bases from J, leaving 11 bases between. The V gene's germline CDR1 is MGHRA and CDR2 YSYEKL. The CDR3 loop spans 15 amino acids.

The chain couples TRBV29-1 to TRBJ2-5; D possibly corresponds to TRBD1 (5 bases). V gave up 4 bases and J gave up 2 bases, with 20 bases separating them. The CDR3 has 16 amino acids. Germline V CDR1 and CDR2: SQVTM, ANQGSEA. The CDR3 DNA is TGCAGCGTTGGTCCTCGTTCAGGGTGGCGTCAAGAGACCCAGTACTTC. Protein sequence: CSVGPRSGWRQETQYF.

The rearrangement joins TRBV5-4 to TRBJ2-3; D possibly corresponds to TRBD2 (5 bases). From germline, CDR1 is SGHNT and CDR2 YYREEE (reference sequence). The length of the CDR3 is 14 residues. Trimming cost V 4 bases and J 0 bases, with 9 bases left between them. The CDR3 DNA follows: TGTGCCAGCAGCATGTCGGGGAGCACAGATACGCAGTATTTT. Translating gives CASSMSGSTDTQYF.

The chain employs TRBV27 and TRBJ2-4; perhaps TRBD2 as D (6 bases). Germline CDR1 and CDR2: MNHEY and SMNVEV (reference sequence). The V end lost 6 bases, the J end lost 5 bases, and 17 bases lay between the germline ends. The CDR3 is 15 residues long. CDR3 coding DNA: TGTGCCAGCAGCTCATGGCGGGACGGACAAAACATTCAGTACTTC. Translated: CASSSWRDGQNIQYF.